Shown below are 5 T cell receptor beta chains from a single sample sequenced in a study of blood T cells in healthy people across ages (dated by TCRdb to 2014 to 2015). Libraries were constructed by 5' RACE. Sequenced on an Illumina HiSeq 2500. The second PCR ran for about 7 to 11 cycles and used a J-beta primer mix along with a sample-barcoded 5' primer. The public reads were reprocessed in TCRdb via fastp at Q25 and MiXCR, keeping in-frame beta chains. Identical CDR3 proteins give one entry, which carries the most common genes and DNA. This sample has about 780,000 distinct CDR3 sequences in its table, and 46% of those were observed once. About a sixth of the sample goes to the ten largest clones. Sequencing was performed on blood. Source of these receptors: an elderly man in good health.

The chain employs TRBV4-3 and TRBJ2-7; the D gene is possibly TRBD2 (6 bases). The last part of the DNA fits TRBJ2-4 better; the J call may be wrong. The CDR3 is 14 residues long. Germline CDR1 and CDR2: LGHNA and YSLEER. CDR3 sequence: CASSQDSGDGIQYF. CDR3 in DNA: TGCGCCAGCAGCCAAGATTCGGGAGATGGCATTCAGTACTTC.

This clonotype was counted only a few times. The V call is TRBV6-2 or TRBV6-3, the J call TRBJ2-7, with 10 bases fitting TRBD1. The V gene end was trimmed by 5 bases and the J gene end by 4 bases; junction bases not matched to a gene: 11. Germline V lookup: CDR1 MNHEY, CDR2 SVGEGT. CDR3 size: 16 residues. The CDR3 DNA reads TGTGCCAGCAGTCGAACGGCCGGACAGGGGGTTTACGAGCAGTACTTC. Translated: CASSRTAGQGVYEQYF.

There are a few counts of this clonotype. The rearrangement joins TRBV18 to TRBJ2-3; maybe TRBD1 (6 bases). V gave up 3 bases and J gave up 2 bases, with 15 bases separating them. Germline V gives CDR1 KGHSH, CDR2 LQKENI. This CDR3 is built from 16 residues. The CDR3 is CASSPLPNRATDTQYF. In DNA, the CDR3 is TGTGCCAGCTCACCGCTCCCGAACAGGGCCACAGATACGCAGTATTTT. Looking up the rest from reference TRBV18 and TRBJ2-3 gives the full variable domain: NAGVMQNPRHLVRRRGQEARLRCSPMKGHSHVYWYRQLPEEGLKFMVYLQKENIIDESGMPKERFSAEFPKEGPSILRIQQVVRGDSAAYFCASSPLPNRATDTQYFGPGTRLTVL.

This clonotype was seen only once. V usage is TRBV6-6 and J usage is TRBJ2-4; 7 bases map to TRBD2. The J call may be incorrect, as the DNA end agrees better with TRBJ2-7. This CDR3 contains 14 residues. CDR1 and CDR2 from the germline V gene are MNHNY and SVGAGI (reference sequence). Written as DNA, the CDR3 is TGTGCCAGCAGTTTCCCTGGGGGGGCCTACGAGCAGTACTTC. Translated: CASSFPGGAYEQYF.

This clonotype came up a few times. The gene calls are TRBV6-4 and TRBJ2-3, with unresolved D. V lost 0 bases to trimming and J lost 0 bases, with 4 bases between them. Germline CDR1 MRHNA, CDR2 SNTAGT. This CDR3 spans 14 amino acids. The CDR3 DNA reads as TGTGCCAGCAGTGACTCGACTAGCACAGATACGCAGTATTTT. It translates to CASSDSTSTDTQYF.